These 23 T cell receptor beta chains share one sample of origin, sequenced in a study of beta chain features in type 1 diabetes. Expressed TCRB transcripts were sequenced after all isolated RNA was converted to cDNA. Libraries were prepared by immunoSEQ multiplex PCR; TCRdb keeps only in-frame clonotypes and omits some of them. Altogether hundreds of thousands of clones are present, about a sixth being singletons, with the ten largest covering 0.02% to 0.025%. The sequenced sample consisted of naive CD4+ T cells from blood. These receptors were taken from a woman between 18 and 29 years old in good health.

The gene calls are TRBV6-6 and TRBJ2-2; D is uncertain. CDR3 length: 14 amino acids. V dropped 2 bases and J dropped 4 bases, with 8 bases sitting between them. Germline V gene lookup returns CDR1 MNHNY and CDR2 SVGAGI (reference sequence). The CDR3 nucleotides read TGTGCCAGCAGTTACCCCGACTTCACCGGGGAGCTGTTTTTT. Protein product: CASSYPDFTGELFF.

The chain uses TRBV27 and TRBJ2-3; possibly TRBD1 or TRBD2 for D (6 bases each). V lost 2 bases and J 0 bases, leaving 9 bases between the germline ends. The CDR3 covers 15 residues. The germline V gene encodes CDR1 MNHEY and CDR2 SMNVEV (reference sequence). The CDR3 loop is CASSLGGPSTDTQYF. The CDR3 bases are TGTGCCAGCAGTTTAGGGGGGCCAAGCACAGATACGCAGTATTTT.

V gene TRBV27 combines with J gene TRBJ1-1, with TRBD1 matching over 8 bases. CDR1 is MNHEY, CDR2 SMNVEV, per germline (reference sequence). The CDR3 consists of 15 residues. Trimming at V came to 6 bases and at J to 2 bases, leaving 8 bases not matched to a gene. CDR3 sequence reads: CASSAQGAGNTEAFF. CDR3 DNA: TGTGCCAGCAGCGCTCAGGGGGCAGGTAACACTGAAGCTTTCTTT.

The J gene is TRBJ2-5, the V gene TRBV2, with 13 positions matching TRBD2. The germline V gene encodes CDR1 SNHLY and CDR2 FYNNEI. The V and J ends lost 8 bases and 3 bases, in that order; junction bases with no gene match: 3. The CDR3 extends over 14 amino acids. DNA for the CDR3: TGTGCCAGCCGCGGGACTAGCGGGAAAGAGACCCAGTACTTC. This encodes CASRGTSGKETQYF. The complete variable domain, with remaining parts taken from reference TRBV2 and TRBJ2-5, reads EPEVTQTPSHQVTQMGQEVILRCVPISNHLYFYWYRQILGQKVEFLVSFYNNEISEKSEIFDDQFSVERPDGSNFTLKIRSTKLEDSAMYFCASRGTSGKETQYFGPGTRLLVL.

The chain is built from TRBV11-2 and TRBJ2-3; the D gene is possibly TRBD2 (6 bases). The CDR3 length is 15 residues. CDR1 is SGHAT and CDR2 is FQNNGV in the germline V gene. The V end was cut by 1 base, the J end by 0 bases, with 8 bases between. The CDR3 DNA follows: TGTGCCAGCAGCTTAGCCGGGGGAAGCACAGATACGCAGTATTTT. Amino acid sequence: CASSLAGGSTDTQYF.

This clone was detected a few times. In nucleotides, the CDR3 is TGTGCCAGCACCCAGCGGGAGGGATCTTACAATGAGCAGTTCTTC. It specifies CASTQREGSYNEQFF. The rearrangement links TRBV7-2 to TRBJ2-1; 10 nucleotides agree with TRBD2. V shed 7 bases, J shed 4 bases, and the junction held 7 bases outside the gene matches. The CDR3 is 15 residues long. Germline CDR1 is SGHTA and CDR2 is FQGNSA.

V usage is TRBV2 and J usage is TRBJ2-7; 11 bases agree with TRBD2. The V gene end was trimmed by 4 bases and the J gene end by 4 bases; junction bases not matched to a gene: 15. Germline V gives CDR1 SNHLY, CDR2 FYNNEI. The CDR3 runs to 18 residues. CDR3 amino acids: CASSGTGTSGGERYEQYF. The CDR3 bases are TGTGCCAGCAGTGGAACCGGGACTAGCGGCGGGGAACGGTACGAGCAGTACTTC.

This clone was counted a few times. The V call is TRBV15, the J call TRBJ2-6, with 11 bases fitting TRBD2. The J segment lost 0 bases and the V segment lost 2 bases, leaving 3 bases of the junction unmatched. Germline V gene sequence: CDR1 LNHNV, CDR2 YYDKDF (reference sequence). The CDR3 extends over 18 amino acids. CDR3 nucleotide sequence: TGTGCCACCAGCAGATTAGCGGGAGGGCCCTCTGGGGCCAACGTCCTGACTTTC. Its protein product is CATSRLAGGPSGANVLTF.

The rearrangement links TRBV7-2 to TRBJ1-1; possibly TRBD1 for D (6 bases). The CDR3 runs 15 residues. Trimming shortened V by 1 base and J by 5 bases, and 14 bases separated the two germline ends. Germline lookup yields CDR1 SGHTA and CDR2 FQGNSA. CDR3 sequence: CASSLDYRVSTEAFF. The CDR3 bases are TGTGCCAGCAGCTTAGATTACAGGGTTTCTACTGAAGCTTTCTTT. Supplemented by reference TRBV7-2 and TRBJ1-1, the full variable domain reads GAGVSQSPSNKVTEKGKDVELRCDPISGHTALYWYRQSLGQGLEFLIYFQGNSAPDKSGLPSDRFSAERTGGSVSTLTIQRTQQEDSAVYLCASSLDYRVSTEAFFGQGTRLTVV.

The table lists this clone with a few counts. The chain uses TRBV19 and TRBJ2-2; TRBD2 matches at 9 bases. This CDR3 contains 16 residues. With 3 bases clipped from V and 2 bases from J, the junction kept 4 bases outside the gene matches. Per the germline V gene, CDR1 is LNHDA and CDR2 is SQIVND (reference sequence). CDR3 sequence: CASSISSGVNTGELFF. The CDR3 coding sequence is TGTGCCAGTAGTATCTCTAGCGGGGTAAACACCGGGGAGCTGTTTTTT.

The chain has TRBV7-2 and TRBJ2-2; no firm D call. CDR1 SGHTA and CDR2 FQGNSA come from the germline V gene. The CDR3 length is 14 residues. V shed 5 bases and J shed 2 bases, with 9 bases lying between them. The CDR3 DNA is TGTGCCAGCAGCAGAGACGGCAACACCGGGGAGCTGTTTTTT. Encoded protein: CASSRDGNTGELFF.

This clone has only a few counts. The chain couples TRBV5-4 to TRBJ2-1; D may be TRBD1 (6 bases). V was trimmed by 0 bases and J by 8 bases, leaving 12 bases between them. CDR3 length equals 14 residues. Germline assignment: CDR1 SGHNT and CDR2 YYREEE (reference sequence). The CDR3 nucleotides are TGTGCCAGCAGCTTGGCCAGACAGGACCATGAGCAGTTCTTC. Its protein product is CASSLARQDHEQFF.

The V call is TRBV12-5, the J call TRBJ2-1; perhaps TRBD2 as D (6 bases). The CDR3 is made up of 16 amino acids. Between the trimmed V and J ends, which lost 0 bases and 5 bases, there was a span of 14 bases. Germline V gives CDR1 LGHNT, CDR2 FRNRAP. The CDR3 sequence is CASGLVLGGKDNEQFF. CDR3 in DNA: TGTGCTAGTGGTTTGGTACTGGGCGGGAAGGACAATGAGCAGTTCTTC. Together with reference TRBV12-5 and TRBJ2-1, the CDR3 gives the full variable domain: DARVTQTPRHKVTEMGQEVTMRCQPILGHNTVFWYRQTMMQGLELLAYFRNRAPLDDSGMPKDRFSAEMPDATLATLKIQPSEPRDSAVYFCASGLVLGGKDNEQFFGPGTRLTVL.

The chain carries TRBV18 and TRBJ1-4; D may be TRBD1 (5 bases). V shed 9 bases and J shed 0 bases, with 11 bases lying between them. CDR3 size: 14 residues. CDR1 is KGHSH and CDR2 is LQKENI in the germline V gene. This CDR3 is CASRRTSTNEKLFF. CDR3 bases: TGTGCCAGTCGTAGGACATCAACTAATGAAAAACTGTTTTTT.

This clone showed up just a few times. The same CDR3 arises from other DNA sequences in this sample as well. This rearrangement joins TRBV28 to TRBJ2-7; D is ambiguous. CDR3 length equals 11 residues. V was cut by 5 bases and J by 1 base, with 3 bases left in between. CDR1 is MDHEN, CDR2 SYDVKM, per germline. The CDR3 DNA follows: TGTGCCAGCAGTGGGTCCTACGAGCAGTACTTC. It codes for CASSGSYEQYF.

In DNA, the CDR3 is TGTGCCAGCAGCGTTGATCAGTACAATGAGCAGTTCTTC. This sequence encodes CASSVDQYNEQFF. The rearrangement uses TRBV9 and TRBJ2-1; D not resolved. Germline V gene sequence: CDR1 SGDLS, CDR2 YYNGEE. The CDR3 has 13 amino acids. The V end lost 2 bases, the J end lost 4 bases, and 7 bases lay between the germline ends.

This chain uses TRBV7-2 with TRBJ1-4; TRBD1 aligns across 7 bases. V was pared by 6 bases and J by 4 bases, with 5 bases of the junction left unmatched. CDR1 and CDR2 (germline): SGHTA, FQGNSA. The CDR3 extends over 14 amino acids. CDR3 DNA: TGTGCCAGCAGTCCTCAGGGGGGTAATGAAAAACTGTTTTTT. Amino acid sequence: CASSPQGGNEKLFF.

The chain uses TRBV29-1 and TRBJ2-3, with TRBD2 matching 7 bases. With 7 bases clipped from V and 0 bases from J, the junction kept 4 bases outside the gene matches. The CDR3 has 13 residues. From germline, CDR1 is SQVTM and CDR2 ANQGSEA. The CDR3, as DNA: TGCAGCGGAGGCGGGAGAAGCACAGATACGCAGTATTTT. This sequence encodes CSGGGRSTDTQYF.

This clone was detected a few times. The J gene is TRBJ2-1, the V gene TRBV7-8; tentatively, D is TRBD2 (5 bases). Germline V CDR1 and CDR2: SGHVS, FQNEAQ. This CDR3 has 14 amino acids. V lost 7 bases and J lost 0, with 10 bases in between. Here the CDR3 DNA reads TGTGCCAGCACCAGCGGACGCTCCTACAATGAGCAGTTCTTC. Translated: CASTSGRSYNEQFF.

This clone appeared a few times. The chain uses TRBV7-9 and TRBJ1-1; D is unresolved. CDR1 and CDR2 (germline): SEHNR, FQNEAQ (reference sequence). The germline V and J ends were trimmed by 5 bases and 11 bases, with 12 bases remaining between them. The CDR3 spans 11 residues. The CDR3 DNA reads TGTGCCAGCAGCCCCGGAGGGCTGGCTTTCTTT. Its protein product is CASSPGGLAFF.

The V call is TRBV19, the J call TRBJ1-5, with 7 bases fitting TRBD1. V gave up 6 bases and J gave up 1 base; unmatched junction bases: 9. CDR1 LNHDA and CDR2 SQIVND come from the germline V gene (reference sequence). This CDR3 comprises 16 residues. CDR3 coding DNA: TGTGCCAGTAGGATTATGACAGGGCTGAGCAATCAGCCCCAGCATTTT. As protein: CASRIMTGLSNQPQHF.

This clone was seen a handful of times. The CDR3 here is CASSTDAGTDTQYF. DNA for the CDR3: TGCGCCAGCAGCACGGATGCCGGCACAGATACGCAGTATTTT. This chain connects TRBV5-1 to TRBJ2-3; D is ambiguous. Germline values: CDR1 SGHRS, CDR2 YFSETQ. V gave up 4 bases and J gave up 1 base, with 10 bases separating them. CDR3 length: 14 residues.

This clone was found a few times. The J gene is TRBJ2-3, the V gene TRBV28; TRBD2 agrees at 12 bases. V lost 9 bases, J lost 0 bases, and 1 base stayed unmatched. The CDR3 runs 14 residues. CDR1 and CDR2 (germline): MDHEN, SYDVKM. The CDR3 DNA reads TGTGCCAGTGGGACTAGCGGGAGCACAGATACGCAGTATTTT. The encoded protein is CASGTSGSTDTQYF.